These 6 T cell receptor beta chains came from one sample sequenced in a study of blood T cell repertoires in COVID-19 (dated by TCRdb to 2020 to 2021). Library preparation employed the immunoSEQ multiplex PCR assay. This is the immuneACCESS table as TCRdb keeps it, with only in-frame sequences that have V and J called. A part of the clones is gone; compared with another copy, unresolved V genes explain less than half, and the rest is unexplained. This sample lists about 300,000 clones; about 85% were detected once. The biggest ten clones account for 10% to 15% of the sample. The specimen was peripheral blood. The source is a human donor in a cohort sampled during active COVID-19.

The rearrangement uses TRBV28 and TRBJ2-1; 7 bases fit TRBD2. Germline V lookup: CDR1 MDHEN, CDR2 SYDVKM. The trim removed 8 bases at V and 3 bases at J, leaving 13 bases unmatched. The CDR3 sequence is 16 residues long. The CDR3: CASSPTAGALYNEQFF. DNA for the CDR3: TGTGCCAGCTCCCCCACGGCGGGAGCCCTCTACAATGAGCAGTTCTTC.

This clone was counted once. The gene calls are TRBV6-5 and TRBJ2-3, with D perhaps matching TRBD2 (7 bases). The germline V and J ends were trimmed by 8 bases and 6 bases, with 18 bases remaining between them. CDR1 is MNHEY, CDR2 SVGAGI, per germline. This CDR3 is built from 14 residues. For the CDR3, the DNA is TGTGCCAGCCTCCTAGGGGGGGGTATGGATACGCAGTATTTT. Translating it yields CASLLGGGMDTQYF.

V is TRBV13 and J is TRBJ2-7; no definite D call. This CDR3 region has 14 residues. Trimming removed 7 bases at V and 2 bases at J, with 15 bases between. CDR1 PRHDT and CDR2 FYEKMQ come from the germline V gene (reference sequence). CDR3 sequence (DNA): TGTGCCAGCAAGGCTACCATGCAGGCCTACGAGCAGTACTTC. It encodes CASKATMQAYEQYF.

The CDR3 spells CASSYRVAGVLETQYF. CDR3 sequence (DNA): TGTGCCAGCAGCTACCGGGTAGCGGGAGTTTTGGAGACCCAGTACTTC. The rearrangement joins TRBV7-6 to TRBJ2-5, with 9 positions matching TRBD2. Per germline, CDR1 SGHVS and CDR2 FNYEAQ. V lost 4 bases and J lost 5; bases outside the gene matches: 11. The CDR3 is 16 amino acids.

V usage is TRBV5-1 and J usage is TRBJ2-7, with D possibly TRBD2 on 6 matching bases. Germline V gene data show CDR1 as SGHRS and CDR2 as YFSETQ. The CDR3 consists of 13 residues. V lost 3 bases to trimming and J lost 2 bases, with 9 bases between them. In DNA form, the CDR3 reads TGCGCCAGCAGCTGGGACTCCACCTACGAGCAGTACTTC. Its translation is CASSWDSTYEQYF.

V gene TRBV24-1 combines with J gene TRBJ2-5, with TRBD1 identical over 8 bases. V shed 4 bases and J 7 bases; nucleotides not matched to a gene: 19. The CDR3 length is 18 residues. Germline CDR1 is KGHDR and CDR2 is SFDVKD. The CDR3 bases are TGTGCCACCAGTGACCTCAAATGGGCAGGGGGCCTAAAAGGGACCCAGTACTTC. Its protein is CATSDLKWAGGLKGTQYF.